The sequence of this TCR beta chain was determined in a study of molecular identifiers for immune sequencing clone quantification. TCRdb fed the PCR reads into MiXCR, producing one record per CDR3 protein. The data show tens of thousands of distinct CDR3 sequences, approximately 34% seen once. This clonotype was counted a few times. CD8+CD4-CCR7+CD45RA+ cells were sorted as naive CD8 T cells. This CDR3 spans 11 amino acids. The germline V gene encodes CDR1 MDHEN and CDR2 SYDVKM. Germline trimming cut 10 bases from V and 4 bases from J; bases unmatched to any gene: 2. The chain employs TRBV28 and TRBJ1-2; 8 bases are a match to TRBD1. The sequenced sample consisted of naive CD8+ T cells from blood, with Jurkat cell RNA spiked in. Subset defined: FACS-sorted CD8+CD4-CCR7+CD45RA+ naive T cells. The source of this sequence is a human donor in good health. Some libraries in this study had Jurkat cell RNA spiked in. The CDR3 bases are TGTGCCACAGGGGGCTTCTATGGCTACACCTTC. Translated, it gives CATGGFYGYTF.